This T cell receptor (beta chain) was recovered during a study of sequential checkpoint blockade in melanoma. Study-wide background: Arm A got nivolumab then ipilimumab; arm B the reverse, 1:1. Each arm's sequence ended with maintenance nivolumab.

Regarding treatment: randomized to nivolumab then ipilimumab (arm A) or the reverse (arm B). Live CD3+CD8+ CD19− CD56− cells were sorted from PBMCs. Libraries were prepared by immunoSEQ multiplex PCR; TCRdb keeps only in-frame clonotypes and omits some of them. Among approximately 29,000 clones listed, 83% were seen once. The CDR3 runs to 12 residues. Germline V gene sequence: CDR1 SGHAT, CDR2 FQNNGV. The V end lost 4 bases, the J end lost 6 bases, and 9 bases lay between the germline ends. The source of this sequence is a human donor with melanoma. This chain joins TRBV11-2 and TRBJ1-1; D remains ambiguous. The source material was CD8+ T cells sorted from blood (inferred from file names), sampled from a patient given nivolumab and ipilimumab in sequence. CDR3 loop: CASSWELPEAFF. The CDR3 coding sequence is TGTGCCAGCAGCTGGGAGCTACCTGAAGCTTTCTTT. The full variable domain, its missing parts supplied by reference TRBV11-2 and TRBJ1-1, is EAGVAQSPRYKIIEKRQSVAFWCNPISGHATLYWYQQILGQGPKLLIQFQNNGVVDDSQLPKDRFSAERLKGVDSTLKIQPAKLEDSAVYLCASSWELPEAFFGQGTRLTVV.